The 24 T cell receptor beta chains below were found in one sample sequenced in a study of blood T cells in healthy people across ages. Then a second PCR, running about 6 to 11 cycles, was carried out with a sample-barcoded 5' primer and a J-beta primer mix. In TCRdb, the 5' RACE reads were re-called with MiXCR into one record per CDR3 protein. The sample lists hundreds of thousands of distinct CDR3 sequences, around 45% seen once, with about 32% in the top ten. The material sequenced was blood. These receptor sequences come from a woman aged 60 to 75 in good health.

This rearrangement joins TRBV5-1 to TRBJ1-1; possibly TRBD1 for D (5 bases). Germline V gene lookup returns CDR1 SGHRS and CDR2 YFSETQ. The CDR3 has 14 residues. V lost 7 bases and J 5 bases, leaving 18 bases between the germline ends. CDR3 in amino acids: CASSAAGAGTEAFF. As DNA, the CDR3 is TGCGCCAGCTCCGCAGCCGGGGCAGGGACTGAAGCTTTCTTT.

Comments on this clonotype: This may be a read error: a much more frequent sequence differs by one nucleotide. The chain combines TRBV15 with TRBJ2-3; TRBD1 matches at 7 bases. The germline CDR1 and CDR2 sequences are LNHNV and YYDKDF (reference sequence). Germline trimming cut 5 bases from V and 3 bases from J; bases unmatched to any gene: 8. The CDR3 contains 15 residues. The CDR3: CATSGRQGGTDTQYF. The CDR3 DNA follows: TGTGCCACCAGCGGCCGACAGGGTGGGACAGATACGCAGTATTTT.

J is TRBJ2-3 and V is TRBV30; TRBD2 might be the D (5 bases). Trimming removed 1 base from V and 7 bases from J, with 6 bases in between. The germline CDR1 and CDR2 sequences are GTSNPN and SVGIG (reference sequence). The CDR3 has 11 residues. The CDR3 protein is CAWSGEYTQYF. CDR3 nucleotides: TGTGCCTGGAGTGGGGAGTATACGCAGTATTTT.

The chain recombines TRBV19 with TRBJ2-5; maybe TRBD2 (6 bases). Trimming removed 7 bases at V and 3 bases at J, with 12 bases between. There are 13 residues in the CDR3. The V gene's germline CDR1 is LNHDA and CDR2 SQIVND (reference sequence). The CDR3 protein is CASKSGYEETQYF. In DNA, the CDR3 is TGTGCCAGTAAGAGCGGGTACGAAGAGACCCAGTACTTC.

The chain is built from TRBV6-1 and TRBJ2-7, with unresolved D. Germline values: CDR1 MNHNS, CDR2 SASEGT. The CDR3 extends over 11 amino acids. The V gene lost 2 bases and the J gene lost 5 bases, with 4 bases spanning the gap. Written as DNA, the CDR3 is TGTGCCAGCAGTGAAAGGAACGAGCAGTACTTC. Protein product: CASSERNEQYF.

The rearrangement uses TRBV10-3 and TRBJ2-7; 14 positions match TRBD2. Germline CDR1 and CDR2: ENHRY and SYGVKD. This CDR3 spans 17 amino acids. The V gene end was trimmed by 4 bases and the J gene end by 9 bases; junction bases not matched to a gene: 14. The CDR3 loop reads CAISGTRGLAGAGGQYF. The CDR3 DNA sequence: TGTGCCATCAGTGGGACAAGGGGACTAGCGGGAGCGGGCGGGCAGTACTTC.

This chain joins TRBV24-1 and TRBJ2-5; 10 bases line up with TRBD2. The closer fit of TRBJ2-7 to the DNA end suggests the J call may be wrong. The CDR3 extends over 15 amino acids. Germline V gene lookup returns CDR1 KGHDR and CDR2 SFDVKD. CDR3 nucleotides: TGTGCCACCAGTGATCCCGGGACTAGCGACTACGAGCAGTACTTC. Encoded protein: CATSDPGTSDYEQYF.

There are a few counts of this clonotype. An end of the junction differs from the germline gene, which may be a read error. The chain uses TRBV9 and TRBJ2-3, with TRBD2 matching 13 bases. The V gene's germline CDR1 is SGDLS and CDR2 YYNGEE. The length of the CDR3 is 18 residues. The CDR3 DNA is TGTGCCAGCAGCGGGACTAGCGGGAGTTCCGGGAGCACGGATACGCAGTATTTT. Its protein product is CASSGTSGSSGSTDTQYF.

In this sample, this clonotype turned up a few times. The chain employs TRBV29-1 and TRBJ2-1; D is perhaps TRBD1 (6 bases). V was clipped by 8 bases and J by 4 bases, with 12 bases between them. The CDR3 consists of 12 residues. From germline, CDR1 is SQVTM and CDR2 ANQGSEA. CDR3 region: CSSRGQYNEQFF. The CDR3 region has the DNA TGCAGCTCTCGTGGACAGTACAATGAGCAGTTCTTC.

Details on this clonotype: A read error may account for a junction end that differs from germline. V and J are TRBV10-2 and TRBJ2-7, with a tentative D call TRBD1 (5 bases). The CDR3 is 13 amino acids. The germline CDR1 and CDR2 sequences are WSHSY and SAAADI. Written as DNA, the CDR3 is TGCGCCAGCAGGACAGTTCTATCCTACGAGCGGTACTTC. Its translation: CASRTVLSYERYF.

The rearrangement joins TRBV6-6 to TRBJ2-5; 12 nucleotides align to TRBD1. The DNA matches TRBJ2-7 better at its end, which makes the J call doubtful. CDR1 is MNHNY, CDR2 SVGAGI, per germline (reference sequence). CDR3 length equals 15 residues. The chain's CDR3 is CASSAGDRGRTEQYF. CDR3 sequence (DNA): TGTGCCAGCAGTGCCGGGGACAGGGGGCGTACCGAGCAGTACTTC.

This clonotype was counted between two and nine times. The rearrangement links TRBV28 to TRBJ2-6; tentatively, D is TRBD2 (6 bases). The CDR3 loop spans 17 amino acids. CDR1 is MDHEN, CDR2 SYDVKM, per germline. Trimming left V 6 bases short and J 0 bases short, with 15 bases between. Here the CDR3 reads CASRAAGIYSGANVLTF. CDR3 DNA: TGTGCCAGCAGGGCAGCGGGTATTTACTCTGGGGCCAACGTCCTGACTTTC. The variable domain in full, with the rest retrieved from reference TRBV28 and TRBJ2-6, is DVKVTQSSRYLVKRTGEKVFLECVQDMDHENMFWYRQDPGLGLRLIYFSYDVKMKEKGDIPEGYSVSREKKERFSLILESASTNQTSMYLCASRAAGIYSGANVLTFGAGSRLTVL.

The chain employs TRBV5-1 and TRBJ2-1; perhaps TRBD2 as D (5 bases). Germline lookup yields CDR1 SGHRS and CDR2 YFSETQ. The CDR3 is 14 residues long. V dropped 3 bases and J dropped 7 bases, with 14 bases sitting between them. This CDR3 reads CASSSRVTGNEQFF. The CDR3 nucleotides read TGCGCCAGCAGCTCCCGGGTCACGGGGAATGAGCAGTTCTTC.

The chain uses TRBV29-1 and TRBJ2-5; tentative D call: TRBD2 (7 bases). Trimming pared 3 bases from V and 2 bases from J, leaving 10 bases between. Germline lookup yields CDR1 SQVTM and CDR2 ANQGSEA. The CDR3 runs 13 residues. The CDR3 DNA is TGCAGCGTTGAGGGGGGGGCTCAAGAGACCCAGTACTTC. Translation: CSVEGGAQETQYF.

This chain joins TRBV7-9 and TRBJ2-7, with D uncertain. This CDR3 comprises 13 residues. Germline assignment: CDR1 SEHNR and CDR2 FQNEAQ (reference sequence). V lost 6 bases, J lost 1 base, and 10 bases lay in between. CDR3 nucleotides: TGTGCCAGCAGGTATAAGAGTTCCTACGAGCAGTACTTC. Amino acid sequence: CASRYKSSYEQYF.

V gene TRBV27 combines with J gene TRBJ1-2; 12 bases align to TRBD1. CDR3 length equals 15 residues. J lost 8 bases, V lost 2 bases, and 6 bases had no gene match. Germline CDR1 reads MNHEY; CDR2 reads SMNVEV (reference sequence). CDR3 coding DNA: TGTGCCAGCAGTTTAAGGGGACAGGGGGCGCAGGGCTACACCTTC. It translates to CASSLRGQGAQGYTF.

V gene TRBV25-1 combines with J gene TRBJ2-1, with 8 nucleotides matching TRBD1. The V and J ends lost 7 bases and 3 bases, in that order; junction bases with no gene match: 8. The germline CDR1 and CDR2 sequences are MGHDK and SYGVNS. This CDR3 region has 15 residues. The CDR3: CASTIGQGYYNEQFF. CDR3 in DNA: TGTGCCAGCACCATAGGACAGGGTTACTACAATGAGCAGTTCTTC.

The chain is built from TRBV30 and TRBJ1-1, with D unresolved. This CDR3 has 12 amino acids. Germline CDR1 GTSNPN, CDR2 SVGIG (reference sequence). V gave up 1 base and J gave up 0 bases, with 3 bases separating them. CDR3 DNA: TGTGCCTGGAGTGAAATGAACACTGAAGCTTTCTTT. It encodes CAWSEMNTEAFF.

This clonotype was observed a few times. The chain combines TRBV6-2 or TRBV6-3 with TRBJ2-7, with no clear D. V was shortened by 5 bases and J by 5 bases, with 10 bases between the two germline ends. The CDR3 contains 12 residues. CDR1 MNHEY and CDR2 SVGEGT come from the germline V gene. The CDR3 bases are TGTGCCAGCAGTGACCCTTCCAACGAGCAGTACTTC. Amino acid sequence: CASSDPSNEQYF.

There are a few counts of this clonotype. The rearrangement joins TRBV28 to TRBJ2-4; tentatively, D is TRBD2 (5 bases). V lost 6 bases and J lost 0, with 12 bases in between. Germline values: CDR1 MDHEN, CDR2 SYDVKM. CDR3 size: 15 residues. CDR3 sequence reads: CASRDLTLAKNIQYF. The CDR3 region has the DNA TGTGCCAGCAGGGACTTGACCCTAGCCAAAAACATTCAGTACTTC.

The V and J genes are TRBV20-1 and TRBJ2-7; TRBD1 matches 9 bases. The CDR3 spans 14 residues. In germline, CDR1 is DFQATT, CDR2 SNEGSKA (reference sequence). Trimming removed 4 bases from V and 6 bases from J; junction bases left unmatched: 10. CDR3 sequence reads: CSATPTGGLGEQYF. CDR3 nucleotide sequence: TGCAGTGCTACCCCGACAGGGGGTCTGGGCGAGCAGTACTTC.

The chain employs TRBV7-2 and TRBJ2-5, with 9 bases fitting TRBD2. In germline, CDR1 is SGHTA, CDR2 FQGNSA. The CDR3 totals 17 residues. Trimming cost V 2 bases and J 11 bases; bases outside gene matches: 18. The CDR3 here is CASSLLGGAGGPNEQYF. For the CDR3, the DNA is TGTGCCAGCAGCTTATTGGGTGGGGCGGGAGGGCCTAATGAGCAGTACTTC.

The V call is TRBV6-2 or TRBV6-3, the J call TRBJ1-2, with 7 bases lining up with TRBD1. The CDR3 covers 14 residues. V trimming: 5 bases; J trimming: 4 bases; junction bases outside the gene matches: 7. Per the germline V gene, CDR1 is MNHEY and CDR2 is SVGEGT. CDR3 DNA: TGTGCCAGCAGTGGACAGGAAAACAGCTATGGCTACACCTTC. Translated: CASSGQENSYGYTF.

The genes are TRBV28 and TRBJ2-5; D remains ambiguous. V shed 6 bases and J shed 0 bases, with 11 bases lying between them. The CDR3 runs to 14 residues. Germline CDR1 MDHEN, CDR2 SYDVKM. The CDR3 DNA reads TGTGCCAGCAGCACCCCAGCGTACCAAGAGACCCAGTACTTC. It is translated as CASSTPAYQETQYF. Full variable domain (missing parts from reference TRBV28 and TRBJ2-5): DVKVTQSSRYLVKRTGEKVFLECVQDMDHENMFWYRQDPGLGLRLIYFSYDVKMKEKGDIPEGYSVSREKKERFSLILESASTNQTSMYLCASSTPAYQETQYFGPGTRLLVL.